The 28 T cell receptor beta chains below come from one sample, sequenced in a study of OX40 agonist ivuxolimab in advanced cancers. Generated by immunoSEQ multiplex PCR, the TCRdb table keeps only in-frame clones and is missing some. The data contain about 27,000 clones, about 90% of them singletons. Material: CD4+ or CD8+ T cells sorted from blood, obtained in a trial of the OX40 agonist ivuxolimab. Every receptor here comes from an adult with an advanced solid tumor such as melanoma, head and neck, liver or kidney cancer.

The chain is built from TRBV5-4 and TRBJ1-5; D might be TRBD1 (5 bases). This CDR3 is 14 amino acids long. The germline V gene encodes CDR1 SGHNT and CDR2 YYREEE (reference sequence). V was trimmed by 0 bases and J by 4 bases, leaving 8 bases between them. The CDR3 DNA follows: TGTGCCAGCAGCTTGGAGGGGTTAAATCAGCCCCAGCATTTT. Its protein product is CASSLEGLNQPQHF. Full variable domain (outside the CDR3, taken from reference TRBV5-4 and TRBJ1-5): ETGVTQSPTHLIKTRGQQVTLRCSSQSGHNTVSWYQQALGQGPQFIFQYYREEENGRGNFPPRFSGLQFPNYSSELNVNALELDDSALYLCASSLEGLNQPQHFGDGTRLSIL.

The chain links TRBV7-6 to TRBJ2-7; D gene unclear. Germline V gene data show CDR1 as SGHVS and CDR2 as FNYEAQ. CDR3 length equals 12 residues. V was trimmed by 1 base and J by 0 bases, leaving 1 base between them. CDR3 residues: CASSLGSYEQYF. DNA for the CDR3: TGTGCCAGCAGCTTAGGCTCCTACGAGCAGTACTTC.

V usage is TRBV19 and J usage is TRBJ1-2; D not certain. V gave up 5 bases and J gave up 1 base, with 17 bases separating them. Per the germline V gene, CDR1 is LNHDA and CDR2 is SQIVND (reference sequence). This CDR3 has 16 residues. The CDR3 DNA follows: TGTGCCAGTAGTCCTGAGGACGGAATTCTTAACTATGGCTACACCTTC. Amino acid sequence: CASSPEDGILNYGYTF.

This chain joins TRBV7-8 and TRBJ1-1; D is uncertain. Per the germline V gene, CDR1 is SGHVS and CDR2 is FQNEAQ. V gave up 1 base and J gave up 2 bases, with 11 bases separating them. The length of the CDR3 is 15 residues. CDR3 loop: CASSLEGRINTEAFF. CDR3 sequence (DNA): TGTGCCAGCAGCTTAGAAGGACGGATCAACACTGAAGCTTTCTTT.

Only one count was recorded for this clone. V is TRBV13 and J is TRBJ2-4; D not certain. Germline V CDR1 and CDR2: PRHDT, FYEKMQ (reference sequence). The CDR3 consists of 13 residues. V was trimmed by 2 bases and J by 5 bases, leaving 7 bases between them. CDR3 amino acids: CASSLLVENIQYF. CDR3 bases: TGTGCCAGCAGCTTATTAGTGGAAAACATTCAGTACTTC.

The V and J genes are TRBV7-9 and TRBJ1-3, with 10 positions matching TRBD1. Germline lookup yields CDR1 SEHNR and CDR2 FQNEAQ (reference sequence). The J segment lost 7 bases and the V segment lost 1 base, leaving 13 bases of the junction unmatched. The CDR3 is 18 amino acids. CDR3 sequence: CASSLGPGTGALANTIYF. DNA for the CDR3: TGTGCCAGCAGCTTAGGCCCCGGGACAGGGGCTTTGGCGAACACCATATATTTT.

This chain links TRBV19 with TRBJ1-2, with 8 bases matching TRBD1. Germline CDR1 reads LNHDA; CDR2 reads SQIVND (reference sequence). Trimming took 5 bases from V and 5 from J; bases not matched to a gene: 16. The CDR3 sequence is 17 residues long. The CDR3 DNA follows: TGTGCCAGTAGTCCCACTCTCGACAGGGGTTATGGTTATGGCTACACCTTC. Its protein product is CASSPTLDRGYGYGYTF.

The rearrangement joins TRBV6-1 to TRBJ1-5; perhaps TRBD1 as D (5 bases). CDR3 length: 15 amino acids. Germline CDR1 MNHNS, CDR2 SASEGT. Between the trimmed V and J ends, which lost 6 bases and 7 bases, there was a span of 19 bases. The CDR3 reads CASSPPGVTVQPQHF. CDR3 nucleotides: TGTGCCAGCAGCCCCCCGGGGGTGACTGTCCAGCCCCAGCATTTT.

This chain joins TRBV4-1 and TRBJ2-7; TRBD2 might be the D (6 bases). Trimming removed 4 bases at V and 9 bases at J, with 13 bases between. CDR1 and CDR2 (germline): MGHRA, YSYEKL. This CDR3 has 12 amino acids. The CDR3 reads CASSPLPGVQYF. Written as DNA, the CDR3 is TGCGCCAGCAGCCCATTGCCGGGGGTGCAGTACTTC.

The rearrangement uses TRBV14 and TRBJ1-2; 12 bases map to TRBD1. There are 16 residues in the CDR3. Per the germline V gene, CDR1 is SGHDN and CDR2 is FVKESK. J gave up 4 bases and V 3 bases, and 6 bases lay outside the gene matches. This CDR3 reads CASSQGQGARSYGYTF. Here the CDR3 DNA reads TGTGCCAGCAGCCAGGGACAGGGGGCGCGTTCCTATGGCTACACCTTC.

The rearrangement joins TRBV9 to TRBJ1-1; D uncertain. This CDR3 contains 15 residues. Between the trimmed V and J ends, which lost 0 bases and 1 base, there was a span of 10 bases. Germline CDR1 is SGDLS and CDR2 is YYNGEE. CDR3 sequence: CASSVEWTGNTEAFF. The CDR3 DNA is TGTGCCAGCAGCGTAGAGTGGACTGGGAACACTGAAGCTTTCTTT.

This sequence joins TRBV19 and TRBJ2-1; the match to TRBD2 covers 7 bases. V lost 7 bases to trimming and J lost 0 bases; unmatched junction nucleotides: 6. The germline CDR1 and CDR2 sequences are LNHDA and SQIVND (reference sequence). The CDR3 is made up of 15 amino acids. The CDR3 reads CASTRASGSYNEQFF. The CDR3 DNA follows: TGTGCCAGTACGAGAGCTAGCGGCTCCTACAATGAGCAGTTCTTC. Full variable domain (rest looked up from reference TRBV19 and TRBJ2-1): DGGITQSPKYLFRKEGQNVTLSCEQNLNHDAMYWYRQDPGQGLRLIYYSQIVNDFQKGDIAEGYSVSREKKESFPLTVTSAQKNPTAFYLCASTRASGSYNEQFFGPGTRLTVL.

The rearrangement links TRBV7-9 to TRBJ2-7; TRBD1 matches 7 bases. The ends lost 6 bases at V and 5 bases at J; junction bases unmatched: 10. CDR3 length: 14 amino acids. Germline loops: CDR1 SEHNR, CDR2 FQNEAQ (reference sequence). Written as DNA, the CDR3 is TGTGCCAGCAGGGATACGACAGGGCTTAACGAGCAGTACTTC. Residues: CASRDTTGLNEQYF.

The V call is TRBV5-4, the J call TRBJ1-1; 8 nucleotides line up with TRBD1. Germline lookup yields CDR1 SGHNT and CDR2 YYREEE (reference sequence). The CDR3 runs 13 residues. J gave up 4 bases and V 4 bases, and 3 bases lay outside the gene matches. The CDR3 region has the DNA TGTGCCAGCAGCGTAACAGGGGGCACTGAAGCTTTCTTT. Translating it yields CASSVTGGTEAFF.

The chain carries TRBV28 and TRBJ2-2, with D hard to call. Germline V gives CDR1 MDHEN, CDR2 SYDVKM. The CDR3 consists of 14 residues. V was trimmed by 6 bases and J by 3 bases, leaving 11 bases between them. DNA for the CDR3: TGTGCCAGCAGAAATACATGGGACACCGGGGAGCTGTTTTTT. This sequence encodes CASRNTWDTGELFF. Complete variable domain (other parts from reference TRBV28 and TRBJ2-2): DVKVTQSSRYLVKRTGEKVFLECVQDMDHENMFWYRQDPGLGLRLIYFSYDVKMKEKGDIPEGYSVSREKKERFSLILESASTNQTSMYLCASRNTWDTGELFFGEGSRLTVL.

CDR3 protein: CASSQAGPSTDTQYF. The CDR3 nucleotides are TGCGCCAGCAGCCAAGCGGGCCCGTCCACAGATACGCAGTATTTT. V usage is TRBV4-1 and J usage is TRBJ2-3, with D unresolved. The germline V gene has CDR1 MGHRA and CDR2 YSYEKL. The CDR3 consists of 15 residues. The germline V and J ends were trimmed by 1 base and 2 bases, with 10 bases remaining between them.

The rearrangement links TRBV15 to TRBJ1-3; D remains unclear. In germline, CDR1 is LNHNV, CDR2 YYDKDF (reference sequence). The V gene lost 0 bases and the J gene lost 0 bases, with 6 bases spanning the gap. The CDR3 contains 15 residues. CDR3 nucleotide sequence: TGTGCCACCAGCAGAGATGGAAGCTCTGGAAACACCATATATTTT. Translating it yields CATSRDGSSGNTIYF.

This chain joins TRBV5-3 and TRBJ2-3; D not certain. TRBV5-3 is treated as an ORF (open reading frame) with a function not yet certain. CDR3 length equals 13 residues. Trimming took off 7 bases at V and 2 bases at J, with 11 bases between the two ends. The CDR3 loop reads CARGRPHTDTQYF. CDR3 nucleotides: TGTGCCAGAGGGCGGCCCCACACAGATACGCAGTATTTT.

This clone has a single count. This sequence joins TRBV18 and TRBJ2-3; D might be TRBD2 (5 bases). Germline-derived CDR1 and CDR2 are KGHSH and LQKENI. The CDR3 contains 17 residues. V lost 2 bases and J 2 bases, leaving 17 bases between the germline ends. The CDR3 loop is CASSPRLHPSPTDTQYF. The CDR3 bases are TGTGCCAGCTCACCAAGACTACACCCTTCCCCCACAGATACGCAGTATTTT.

The chain combines TRBV5-1 with TRBJ2-5, with 7 bases identical to TRBD2. Germline values: CDR1 SGHRS, CDR2 YFSETQ. There are 13 residues in the CDR3. The trim removed 4 bases at V and 5 bases at J, leaving 5 bases unmatched. The CDR3 reads CASSPTSLETQYF. CDR3 bases: TGCGCCAGCAGCCCGACTAGCTTGGAGACCCAGTACTTC. The complete variable domain, with remaining parts taken from reference TRBV5-1 and TRBJ2-5, reads KAGVTQTPRYLIKTRGQQVTLSCSPISGHRSVSWYQQTPGQGLQFLFEYFSETQRNKGNFPGRFSGRQFSNSRSEMNVSTLELGDSALYLCASSPTSLETQYFGPGTRLLVL.

CDR3: CASSHETTGELFF. The CDR3 nucleotides read TGTGCCAGCAGCCACGAGACCACCGGGGAGCTGTTTTTT. This chain joins TRBV13 and TRBJ2-2; the D is unclear. Between the trimmed V and J ends, which lost 5 bases and 4 bases, there was a span of 8 bases. The CDR3 sequence is 13 residues long. CDR1 and CDR2 from the germline V gene are PRHDT and FYEKMQ (reference sequence).

The chain recombines TRBV27 with TRBJ2-3, with 9 positions matching TRBD2. The V gene's germline CDR1 is MNHEY and CDR2 SMNVEV (reference sequence). Trimming removed 4 bases from V and 2 bases from J; junction bases left unmatched: 10. This CDR3 is built from 17 residues. CDR3 in DNA: TGTGCCAGCAGTTCACCCGAAGCGGGAGGTATCACAGATACGCAGTATTTT. Protein sequence: CASSSPEAGGITDTQYF.

V and J are TRBV19 and TRBJ1-1, with 7 bases lining up with TRBD1. CDR1 and CDR2 (germline): LNHDA, SQIVND (reference sequence). The V and J ends lost 3 bases and 1 base, in that order; junction bases with no gene match: 2. The CDR3 loop spans 14 amino acids. This CDR3 is CASSIGTANTEAFF. Written as DNA, the CDR3 is TGTGCCAGTAGTATCGGGACAGCGAACACTGAAGCTTTCTTT.

The rearrangement uses TRBV23-1 and TRBJ2-7, with D possibly matching TRBD2 (5 bases). TRBV23-1 belongs to the ORF category, with a function that is uncertain. The CDR3 spans 15 residues. Trimming removed 0 bases from V and 0 bases from J, with 9 bases in between. CDR3 loop: CASSQSRDYSYEQYF. CDR3 bases: TGCGCCAGCAGTCAATCGAGGGATTACTCCTACGAGCAGTACTTC.

Concerning this clone: Compared with germline, one end of the junction differs, possibly owing to a read error. CDR3 nucleotide sequence: TGTGCCAGCAGCTTATCTGTAAACACCATATATTTT. Its protein product is CASSLSVNTIYF. V usage is TRBV11-2 and J usage is TRBJ1-3, with D unresolved. Germline assignment: CDR1 SGHAT and CDR2 FQNNGV. The length of the CDR3 is 12 residues.

CDR3: CASSWTTYNEQFF. In DNA, the CDR3 is TGTGCCAGTAGTTGGACGACCTACAATGAGCAGTTCTTC. This rearrangement joins TRBV19 to TRBJ2-1; D is uncertain. In germline, CDR1 is LNHDA, CDR2 SQIVND (reference sequence). V gave up 5 bases and J gave up 2 bases, with 7 bases separating them. This CDR3 region has 13 residues.

The chain employs TRBV5-1 and TRBJ2-3; TRBD1 matches at 8 bases. The CDR3 spans 15 residues. The germline V gene has CDR1 SGHRS and CDR2 YFSETQ. The ends lost 0 bases at V and 2 bases at J; junction bases unmatched: 2. The CDR3 nucleotides read TGCGCCAGCAGCTTGGGACAGGGGCACACAGATACGCAGTATTTT. This translates into CASSLGQGHTDTQYF.

The chain employs TRBV19 and TRBJ2-2; possible D gene TRBD1, 6 bases. The V gene lost 7 bases and the J gene lost 2 bases, with 14 bases spanning the gap. There are 15 residues in the CDR3. The germline CDR1 and CDR2 sequences are LNHDA and SQIVND (reference sequence). The CDR3 DNA sequence: TGTGCCAGTAACCCCGGGACACTAAACACCGGGGAGCTGTTTTTT. Protein sequence: CASNPGTLNTGELFF. The entire variable domain, with the rest obtained from reference TRBV19 and TRBJ2-2, is as follows: DGGITQSPKYLFRKEGQNVTLSCEQNLNHDAMYWYRQDPGQGLRLIYYSQIVNDFQKGDIAEGYSVSREKKESFPLTVTSAQKNPTAFYLCASNPGTLNTGELFFGEGSRLTVL.